This TCR beta chain was captured by sequencing in a study of T cell responses to AZD1222 COVID-19 vaccine. Trimming stripped 5 bases from V and 1 base from J, with 8 bases between. Germline V gene sequence: CDR1 SGHTA, CDR2 FQGNSA. CDR3 length: 13 amino acids. Data came from immunoSEQ multiplex PCR; TCRdb stores just in-frame clones and leaves some out. The profile shows some 100,000 clones, about 87% of them singletons. This clone was picked up a small number of times. Its antigen is undetermined. Broader study findings: None of the repertoires were sampled until the peak T cell response had passed.

The source was peripheral blood, collected on day 0 of AZD1222 vaccination. The source of this sequence is an adult in good health. The rearrangement links TRBV7-2 to TRBJ1-1; D perhaps matches TRBD1 (5 bases). CDR3 nucleotides: TGTGCCAGCAGCGGGACCCGGAACACTGAAGCTTTCTTT. Translating it yields CASSGTRNTEAFF.